A selection of T cell receptor beta chains follows, all from one sample in a study of cytomegalovirus exposure and HLA in healthy donors. This table comes from immunoSEQ multiplex PCR, and its TCRdb copy is limited to in-frame clones, with some not included. The sample records about 96,000 clones, around 74% being singletons. Material for sequencing was PBMCs. The receptor set was obtained from a female donor in good health and CMV-seropositive. Each CDR3 is given with its conserved first and last residue. Each record gives: CDR3 protein, J gene, CDR3 length, V gene.

CASSFPNSYEQYF,TRBJ2-7,13,TRBV28
CASSYSARGRQETQYF,TRBJ2-5,16,TRBV6-5
CASSPSPGANYGYTF,TRBJ1-2,15,TRBV5-1
CASWRGYNSPLHF,TRBJ1-6,13,TRBV7-2
CAISETGFNEKLFF,TRBJ1-4,14,TRBV10-3
CASSLGVGGNEQFF,TRBJ2-1,14,TRBV27
CASSETGGIGTEAFF,TRBJ1-1,15,TRBV10-2
CASSLDRGYGTEAFF,TRBJ1-1,15,TRBV5-4
CASSLGQRKEKLFF,TRBJ1-4,14,TRBV6-5
CASSYGHRGSYEQYF,TRBJ2-7,15,TRBV6-6
CASTNIITGDTEAFF,TRBJ1-1,15,TRBV25-1
CASSQVVDRGPGNIQYF,TRBJ2-4,17,TRBV4-3
CASSLGAGDEQYF,TRBJ2-7,13,TRBV18
CASRQGLGKNIQYF,TRBJ2-4,14,TRBV2
CAISARGQQETQYF,TRBJ2-5,14,TRBV10-3
CASTPLGELFF,TRBJ2-2,11,TRBV5-1